The next 17 T cell receptor beta chains were all read from a single sample in a study of T cells after yellow fever vaccination. TCRdb re-called the 5' RACE reads with MiXCR, one entry per CDR3 protein. This sample yields 400,000 to 450,000 distinct CDR3 sequences, of which about 17% are seen a single time; around 17% belongs to the top ten. Source: PBMCs, taken before the yellow fever booster vaccination. The source of these receptors is a man younger than 35 who received the YFV17D yellow fever vaccine.

This clonotype was observed a handful of times. The chain is built from TRBV5-1 and TRBJ1-1; 8 nucleotides line up with TRBD1. This CDR3 has 14 residues. Unmatched junction bases numbered 10, after V lost 7 bases and J lost 5 bases. Germline values: CDR1 SGHRS, CDR2 YFSETQ. In nucleotides, the CDR3 is TGCGCCAGCTTTCAGGGGACAGGTGGGACTGAAGCTTTCTTT. It translates to CASFQGTGGTEAFF. The variable domain in full, with the rest retrieved from reference TRBV5-1 and TRBJ1-1, is KAGVTQTPRYLIKTRGQQVTLSCSPISGHRSVSWYQQTPGQGLQFLFEYFSETQRNKGNFPGRFSGRQFSNSRSEMNVSTLELGDSALYLCASFQGTGGTEAFFGQGTRLTVV.

The gene calls are TRBV5-5 and TRBJ2-7; D is unresolved. The V end lost 1 base, the J end lost 6 bases, and 8 bases lay between the germline ends. The CDR3 extends over 12 amino acids. In germline, CDR1 is SGHKS, CDR2 YYEKEE (reference sequence). The CDR3 spells CASSLWGTEQYV. CDR3 sequence (DNA): TGTGCCAGCAGCTTGTGGGGTACCGAGCAGTACGTC.

In its sample, this clonotype was seen many times. V usage is TRBV5-6 and J usage is TRBJ2-1; the D is unclear. The length of the CDR3 is 12 residues. Germline lookup yields CDR1 SGHDT and CDR2 YYEEEE. V was clipped by 1 base and J by 8 bases, with 7 bases between them. CDR3 DNA: TGTGCCAGCAGCTTGTATGATGATGAGCAGTTCTTC. This codes for CASSLYDDEQFF.

This clonotype was seen more than once but under ten times. V gene TRBV12-3 or TRBV12-4 combines with J gene TRBJ2-7, with a possible D match to TRBD2 (6 bases). This CDR3 has 13 residues. Trimming stripped 5 bases from V and 4 bases from J, with 12 bases between. The CDR3 loop reads CASSGTLVYEQYF. The CDR3 DNA reads TGTGCCAGCAGTGGGACTCTAGTGTACGAGCAGTACTTC.

This clonotype came up a few times. This chain links TRBV5-1 with TRBJ2-5, with 8 bases that match TRBD2. Trimming at V came to 4 bases and at J to 3 bases, leaving 5 bases not matched to a gene. CDR1 is SGHRS and CDR2 is YFSETQ in the germline V gene. The CDR3 extends over 14 amino acids. Here the CDR3 reads CASSPGTREETQYF. The CDR3 DNA is TGCGCCAGCAGCCCCGGGACTAGGGAAGAGACCCAGTACTTC.

The gene calls are TRBV12-3 or TRBV12-4 and TRBJ2-3; the D gene could be TRBD1 or TRBD2 (5 bases each). The CDR3 contains 11 residues. Trimming shortened V by 5 bases and J by 9 bases, and 9 bases separated the two germline ends. CDR3 in DNA: TGTGCCAGCAGTCGGGGACCCACGCAGTATTTT. Protein sequence: CASSRGPTQYF.

This clonotype appeared a few times. CDR3 nucleotide sequence: TGTGCCAGCAGCTTAATTCTGGGGGCGGGTTCCGGGGAGCTGTTTTTT. It codes for CASSLILGAGSGELFF. V usage is TRBV11-2 and J usage is TRBJ2-2, with D possibly matching TRBD1 (6 bases). V was shortened by 2 bases and J by 6 bases, with 16 bases between the two germline ends. Germline V lookup: CDR1 SGHAT, CDR2 FQNNGV. This CDR3 has 16 amino acids.

This chain joins TRBV20-1 and TRBJ1-4, with D perhaps matching TRBD1 (6 bases). This CDR3 comprises 14 residues. Germline V gene sequence: CDR1 DFQATT, CDR2 SNEGSKA (reference sequence). Trimming removed 3 bases at V and 10 bases at J, with 18 bases between. The CDR3, as DNA: TGCAGTGCTAGTAGACAGGTCGGATCTAGAAAACTGTTTTTT. Translation: CSASRQVGSRKLFF.

This clonotype was detected many times. The chain couples TRBV9 to TRBJ2-1; D is tentatively TRBD1 or TRBD2 (5 bases each). V shed 0 bases and J shed 2 bases, with 9 bases lying between them. Germline CDR1 and CDR2: SGDLS and YYNGEE. The CDR3 has 15 amino acids. CDR3 region: CASSVVSGPYNEQFF. CDR3 in DNA: TGTGCCAGCAGCGTAGTTTCGGGACCCTACAATGAGCAGTTCTTC.

The gene calls are TRBV20-1 and TRBJ2-3; TRBD2 agrees at 15 bases. Germline CDR1 reads DFQATT; CDR2 reads SNEGSKA (reference sequence). The length of the CDR3 is 15 residues. V dropped 5 bases and J dropped 2; count of bases not matched to a gene: 2. CDR3 in DNA: TGCAGTGCTTGGACTAGCGGGGGGGACACAGATACGCAGTATTTT. It yields the protein CSAWTSGGDTDTQYF.

This clonotype was counted only a few times. The chain has TRBV7-9 and TRBJ1-1; 7 bases map to TRBD1. V lost 1 base, J lost 9 bases, and 5 bases stayed unmatched. This CDR3 is built from 13 residues. The germline CDR1 and CDR2 sequences are SEHNR and FQNEAQ (reference sequence). The CDR3 nucleotides read TGTGCCAGCAGCTTAGAGGACAGGTTTAAAGCTTTCTTT. Protein product: CASSLEDRFKAFF.

This clonotype was seen only a few times. This chain links TRBV4-3 with TRBJ2-7, with 8 bases fitting TRBD2. V shed 4 bases, J shed 0 bases, and the junction held 2 bases outside the gene matches. Germline CDR1 reads LGHNA; CDR2 reads YSLEER. This CDR3 contains 14 residues. DNA of the CDR3: TGCGCCAGCAGCCCAGCGGGGGACTCCTACGAGCAGTACTTC. Protein: CASSPAGDSYEQYF.

The chain has TRBV24-1 and TRBJ2-7, with D unclear. Germline-derived CDR1 and CDR2 are KGHDR and SFDVKD. Trimming removed 5 bases from V and 3 bases from J, with 13 bases in between. This CDR3 contains 14 residues. DNA of the CDR3: TGTGCCACCAGTGGCTGGACGGCTGTCTACGAGCAGTACTTC. Translating gives CATSGWTAVYEQYF.

This chain connects TRBV20-1 to TRBJ2-2; D gene unclear. CDR1 is DFQATT and CDR2 is SNEGSKA in the germline V gene (reference sequence). The CDR3 spans 14 residues. Trimming took off 1 base at V and 1 base at J, with 7 bases between the two ends. CDR3 in DNA: TGCAGTGCTAGAGTTTTAGGGAACACCGGGGAGCTGTTTTTT. Its protein product is CSARVLGNTGELFF.

The chain links TRBV11-2 to TRBJ2-7; TRBD1 or TRBD2 may be the D gene (6 bases each). CDR1 and CDR2 (germline): SGHAT, FQNNGV. The CDR3 has 14 residues. V lost 1 base and J lost 7, with 14 bases in between. CDR3 sequence (DNA): TGTGCCAGCAGCTTAGGGTCGGGGGCTCGGGAGCAGTACTTC. It encodes CASSLGSGAREQYF.

The V gene is TRBV5-1, the J gene TRBJ1-1; D unresolved. The V gene's germline CDR1 is SGHRS and CDR2 YFSETQ. V was cut by 4 bases and J by 1 base, with 11 bases left in between. CDR3 size: 14 residues. The CDR3 coding sequence is TGCGCCAGCAGCCCTAGATTCGGGAACACTGAAGCTTTCTTT. Protein: CASSPRFGNTEAFF.

The chain uses TRBV10-3 and TRBJ2-7, with D possibly being TRBD1 (6 bases). Between the trimmed V and J ends, which lost 3 bases and 5 bases, there was a span of 11 bases. The CDR3 totals 13 residues. The germline gives CDR1 ENHRY, CDR2 SYGVKD. The CDR3 sequence is CAISDRGNDEQYV. The CDR3 DNA sequence: TGTGCCATCAGTGATAGGGGGAATGACGAGCAGTACGTC.